The next 24 T cell receptor beta chains were all read from a single sample in a study of T cells in Graves' hyperthyroidism and ophthalmopathy (dated by TCRdb to between 2018 and 2020). Receptor amplification or capture employed multiplex PCR. The sequencer listed for this sample is Illumina HiSeq 2000. TCR beta CDR3 regions were amplified from RNA transcripts. The first round of RT-PCR for the TCR CDR3 was performed with the HTBI primer set and the Qiagen OneStep RT-PCR kit. Through fastp at Q25 and MiXCR, TCRdb rebuilt clones from the public reads, retaining in-frame beta chains. Here each entry gathers all rows of one CDR3 protein and keeps the most common genes and DNA. Recorded for this sample are roughly 93,000 distinct CDR3 sequences; roughly 56% of them occurred a single time. The ten largest clonotypes hold 27% of the sample. Sequences were obtained from blood. Receptors originate from a woman between 40 and 55 years old with Graves' hyperthyroidism.

This clonotype was seen once. The CDR3 ends on some other residue instead of the conserved phenylalanine or tryptophan, so this is likely a read error. This sequence joins TRBV24-1 and TRBJ2-5, with D tentatively TRBD1 (7 bases). V gave up 8 bases and J gave up 4 bases, with 13 bases separating them. Germline V gene sequence: CDR1 KGHDR, CDR2 SFDVKD. This CDR3 has 13 residues. CDR3 loop: CATNGQEGETQYL. The DNA of the CDR3 is TGTGCCACCAATGGACAGGAGGGAGAGACCCAGTACCTC.

Ten or more counts support this clonotype. The chain has TRBV7-3 and TRBJ2-7; TRBD1 might be the D (5 bases). V was cut by 1 base and J by 5 bases, with 9 bases left in between. Germline CDR1 SGHTA, CDR2 FQGTGA. The CDR3 has 13 amino acids. CDR3 nucleotide sequence: TGTGCCAGCAGCTTAAGCAGGGTCCACGAGCAGTACTTC. The encoded protein is CASSLSRVHEQYF.

This clonotype was counted at least ten times. V gene TRBV29-1 combines with J gene TRBJ2-7; D unclear. CDR1 is SQVTM, CDR2 ANQGSEA, per germline. The V gene lost 6 bases and the J gene lost 1 base, with 16 bases spanning the gap. CDR3 length: 14 residues. The CDR3 region is CSVMQAYPSYEQYF. For the CDR3, the DNA is TGCAGCGTAATGCAAGCCTACCCTTCCTACGAGCAGTACTTC.

This clonotype was found many times. This chain uses TRBV7-8 with TRBJ1-5; 10 positions agree with TRBD1. The germline V gene has CDR1 SGHVS and CDR2 FQNEAQ. This CDR3 spans 15 amino acids. The J segment lost 3 bases and the V segment lost 10 bases, leaving 9 bases of the junction unmatched. This CDR3 reads CATGQGTVNNQPQHF. CDR3 bases: TGTGCCACGGGACAGGGGACAGTAAACAATCAGCCCCAGCATTTT.

This clonotype has ten or more counts. The V and J genes are TRBV5-1 and TRBJ2-7; either TRBD1 or TRBD2 may supply D (5 bases each). The V gene's germline CDR1 is SGHRS and CDR2 YFSETQ. The CDR3 contains 13 residues. With 4 bases removed from V and 7 bases from J, the gap between germline ends came to 15 bases. The CDR3 protein is CASSLGRVYEQYF. The CDR3 DNA sequence: TGCGCCAGCAGCCTGGGACGGGTGTATGAGCAGTACTTC.

A few counts support this clonotype. This may arise from a read error, as a much more abundant clone is one base away. V and J are TRBV7-2 and TRBJ1-2, with a possible D match to TRBD1 (5 bases). Germline values: CDR1 SGHTA, CDR2 FQGNSA. V lost 6 bases, J lost 10 bases, and 21 bases lay in between. There are 14 residues in the CDR3. CDR3 amino acids: CASSVLGGFEDYTF. The DNA of the CDR3 is TGTGCCAGCAGTGTACTCGGGGGTTTTGAGGACTACACCTTC. Full variable domain (remainder filled in from reference TRBV7-2 and TRBJ1-2): GAGVSQSPSNKVTEKGKDVELRCDPISGHTALYWYRQSLGQGLEFLIYFQGNSAPDKSGLPSDRFSAERTGGSVSTLTIQRTQQEDSAVYLCASSVLGGFEDYTFGSGTRLTVV.

This clonotype was seen a handful of times. A much larger clone lies one base from this, so it may be a read error. The rearrangement links TRBV20-1 to TRBJ2-7, with 7 bases fitting TRBD1. The CDR3 contains 13 residues. Unmatched junction bases numbered 7, after V lost 2 bases and J lost 6 bases. Germline loops: CDR1 DFQATT, CDR2 SNEGSKA (reference sequence). CDR3 DNA: TGCAGTGCTAGACGGGACAGTCTTTCCGAGCAGTACTTC. It codes for CSARRDSLSEQYF.

This clonotype was observed at least ten times. The gene calls are TRBV27 and TRBJ1-5; no reliable D call. Germline lookup yields CDR1 MNHEY and CDR2 SMNVEV (reference sequence). CDR3 length: 13 amino acids. V was pared by 3 bases and J by 5 bases, with 8 bases between. The CDR3, as DNA: TGTGCCAGCAGTTTCTCCCCCGATCAGCCCCAGCATTTT. Encoded protein: CASSFSPDQPQHF.

This clonotype came up many times. The chain employs TRBV20-1 and TRBJ2-5; 11 nucleotides line up with TRBD2. With 5 bases clipped from V and 2 bases from J, the junction kept 7 bases outside the gene matches. The CDR3 has 15 amino acids. Germline CDR1 and CDR2: DFQATT and SNEGSKA (reference sequence). The DNA for the CDR3 is TGCAGTGCTCCCGGACTAGCGGGCCCACAAGAGACCCAGTACTTC. Its translation: CSAPGLAGPQETQYF.

Only a few counts were recorded for this clonotype. The chain is built from TRBV29-1 and TRBJ1-1, with D tentatively TRBD1 (5 bases). CDR3 length equals 11 residues. Germline V lookup: CDR1 SQVTM, CDR2 ANQGSEA. The ends were cut back, 8 bases at V and 6 bases at J, with 13 bases in the middle. CDR3 sequence: CSSVGAAEAFF. The CDR3 DNA reads TGCAGCTCCGTAGGGGCCGCTGAAGCTTTCTTT.

A note on this clonotype: Germline and junction disagree at one end, which may indicate a read error. The gene calls are TRBV4-1 and TRBJ2-7; 8 nucleotides align to TRBD1. The CDR3 extends over 15 amino acids. Germline CDR1 is MGHRA and CDR2 is YSYEKL. CDR3 region: CASSLSTGGFYEQYF. DNA for the CDR3: TGTGCCAGCAGTTTGTCAACAGGGGGTTTCTACGAGCAGTACTTC.

Ten or more counts support this clonotype. The chain recombines TRBV20-1 with TRBJ1-6; no reliable D call. CDR3 size: 14 residues. V dropped 4 bases and J dropped 7 bases, with 14 bases sitting between them. Germline V gives CDR1 DFQATT, CDR2 SNEGSKA (reference sequence). In nucleotides, the CDR3 is TGCAGTGCTAATCAGCGGGGTGGGAATTCACCCCTCCACTTT. Translating it yields CSANQRGGNSPLHF.

This clonotype was seen at least ten times. The V call is TRBV4-3, the J call TRBJ2-5, with 9 bases that match TRBD2. The germline V gene encodes CDR1 LGHNA and CDR2 YSLEER. The CDR3 consists of 14 residues. V lost 9 bases and J lost 4; bases outside the gene matches: 9. CDR3 sequence: CASSFLAGRETQYF. CDR3 sequence (DNA): TGCGCCAGTTCCTTCCTAGCGGGAAGAGAGACCCAGTACTTC.

This chain links TRBV29-1 with TRBJ2-5, with D uncertain. The germline CDR1 and CDR2 sequences are SQVTM and ANQGSEA. This CDR3 contains 10 residues. V lost 2 bases, J lost 13 bases, and 11 bases lay in between. The CDR3 reads CSVERNEGYF. The CDR3 nucleotides read TGCAGCGTTGAAAGAAACGAAGGGTACTTC. Variable domain in full (rest from reference TRBV29-1 and TRBJ2-5): SAVISQKPSRDICQRGTSLTIQCQVDSQVTMMFWYRQQPGQSLTLIATANQGSEATYESGFVIDKFPISRPNLTFSTLTVSNMSPEDSSIYLCSVERNEGYFGPGTRLLVL.

This rearrangement joins TRBV12-3 or TRBV12-4 to TRBJ1-4, with TRBD1 matching over 7 bases. Trimming removed 5 bases from V and 7 bases from J; junction bases left unmatched: 10. The CDR3 spans 15 residues. CDR3 region: CASSARQGLAEKLFF. Here the CDR3 DNA reads TGTGCCAGCAGTGCCCGACAGGGATTAGCTGAAAAACTGTTTTTT.

The chain combines TRBV20-1 with TRBJ2-7; D perhaps matches TRBD1 (6 bases). Trimming pared 0 bases from V and 2 bases from J, leaving 23 bases between. CDR1 DFQATT and CDR2 SNEGSKA come from the germline V gene (reference sequence). CDR3 size: 18 residues. For the CDR3, the DNA is TGCAGTGCTAGAGATCGGAACAGGGCTTTATCCAGCCCCTACGAGCAGTACTTC. Its translation is CSARDRNRALSSPYEQYF.

In its sample, this clonotype was seen many times. This chain joins TRBV20-1 and TRBJ2-7, with D uncertain. V was cut by 5 bases and J by 2 bases, with 7 bases left in between. This CDR3 is 11 amino acids long. Germline values: CDR1 DFQATT, CDR2 SNEGSKA (reference sequence). This CDR3 reads CSAYFTYEQYF. DNA for the CDR3: TGCAGTGCTTACTTTACCTACGAGCAGTACTTC.

This chain links TRBV29-1 with TRBJ1-2; TRBD1 is a possible D gene (5 bases). Germline V gene sequence: CDR1 SQVTM, CDR2 ANQGSEA. The CDR3 has 13 residues. V dropped 6 bases and J dropped 2 bases, with 13 bases sitting between them. The CDR3, as DNA: TGCAGCGTAGGTGGGGCAGGCAACTATGGCTACACCTTC. Translation gives CSVGGAGNYGYTF.

In this sample, this clonotype turned up many times. The chain has TRBV5-1 and TRBJ2-7, with a possible D match to TRBD1 (6 bases). Trimming took 3 bases from V and 3 from J, leaving 19 bases between them. Germline V gene sequence: CDR1 SGHRS, CDR2 YFSETQ. This CDR3 is 16 amino acids long. CDR3 DNA: TGCGCCAGCAGCTACAACCGGGACACAAGCCGCTACGAGCAGTACTTC. This encodes CASSYNRDTSRYEQYF.

The V and J genes are TRBV7-9 and TRBJ2-3; TRBD1 matches at 9 bases. Per the germline V gene, CDR1 is SEHNR and CDR2 is FQNEAQ (reference sequence). This CDR3 region has 16 residues. The V gene end was trimmed by 5 bases and the J gene end by 4 bases; junction bases not matched to a gene: 10. This chain's CDR3 is CASSTTGQGFSDTQYF. CDR3 sequence (DNA): TGTGCCAGCAGCACGACAGGACAGGGGTTTTCAGATACGCAGTATTTT. The full variable domain, its missing parts supplied by reference TRBV7-9 and TRBJ2-3, is DTGVSQNPRHKITKRGQNVTFRCDPISEHNRLYWYRQTLGQGPEFLTYFQNEAQLEKSRLLSDRFSAERPKGSFSTLEIQRTEQGDSAMYLCASSTTGQGFSDTQYFGPGTRLTVL.

The CDR3 is CSVGTGPRTEAFF. The CDR3 nucleotides are TGCAGCGTAGGAACAGGGCCAAGGACTGAAGCTTTCTTT. J is TRBJ1-1 and V is TRBV29-1; tentative D call: TRBD1 (6 bases). The V gene lost 6 bases and the J gene lost 5 bases, with 16 bases spanning the gap. This CDR3 is 13 amino acids long. Germline CDR1 reads SQVTM; CDR2 reads ANQGSEA.

This sequence joins TRBV10-3 and TRBJ1-1, with 9 bases fitting TRBD1. The CDR3 sequence is 14 residues long. V trimming: 10 bases; J trimming: 1 base; junction bases outside the gene matches: 7. Germline CDR1 is ENHRY and CDR2 is SYGVKD. CDR3 loop: CATRDREKNTEAFF. The CDR3 DNA reads as TGTGCCACCCGGGACAGGGAAAAGAACACTGAAGCTTTCTTT.

V usage is TRBV11-1 and J usage is TRBJ1-6; TRBD1 agrees at 7 bases. Germline V gene data show CDR1 as SGHAT and CDR2 as FQDESV (reference sequence). V was pared by 5 bases and J by 9 bases, with 13 bases of the junction left unmatched. This CDR3 spans 16 amino acids. The CDR3 loop is CASSRTPTGMGSPLHF. The CDR3 nucleotides are TGTGCCAGCAGCCGGACCCCGACAGGGATGGGTTCACCCCTCCACTTT.

At least ten counts were recorded for this clonotype. This chain links TRBV12-3 or TRBV12-4 with TRBJ2-1; 7 bases are shared with TRBD2. CDR3 length: 12 amino acids. With V trimmed by 6 bases and J by 7 bases, 3 bases remained unmatched. In nucleotides, the CDR3 is TGTGCCAGCAGACCTAGCGGAAATGAGCAGTTCTTC. Protein product: CASRPSGNEQFF.